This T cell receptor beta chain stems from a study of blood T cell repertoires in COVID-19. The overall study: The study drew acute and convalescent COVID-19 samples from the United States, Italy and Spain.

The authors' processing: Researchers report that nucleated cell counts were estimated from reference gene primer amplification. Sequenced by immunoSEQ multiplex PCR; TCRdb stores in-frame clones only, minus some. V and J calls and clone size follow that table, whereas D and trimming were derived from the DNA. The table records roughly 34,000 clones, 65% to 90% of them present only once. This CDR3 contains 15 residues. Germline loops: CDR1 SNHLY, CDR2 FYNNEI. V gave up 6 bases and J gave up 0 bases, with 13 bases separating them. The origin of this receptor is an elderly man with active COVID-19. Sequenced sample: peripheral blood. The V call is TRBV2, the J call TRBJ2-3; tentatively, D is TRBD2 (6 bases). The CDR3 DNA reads TGTGCCAGCAGGGGACTCTCCACTAGCACAGATACGCAGTATTTT. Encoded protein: CASRGLSTSTDTQYF.